This T cell receptor (beta chain) was identified in a study of T cell responses to AZD1222 COVID-19 vaccine. Study findings and constraints: Sampled repertoires all dated from after the peak T cell response.

Generated by immunoSEQ multiplex PCR, the TCRdb table keeps only in-frame clones and is missing some. The sample lists over 85,000 clones, roughly nine tenths seen once, with more than 1.5% in the top ten. Turning to this clone: The antigen is unknown.

The sample was peripheral blood, taken on day 0 of AZD1222 vaccination. The TCR comes from an adult in good health.

CDR3 DNA sequence: TGTGCCAGTTGCCCGCAGGGGACGGGTGAAAAACTGTTTTTT. Translated: CASCPQGTGEKLFF. V usage is TRBV19 and J usage is TRBJ1-4; weak D call: TRBD1 (6 bases). CDR1 is LNHDA, CDR2 SQIVND, per germline (reference sequence). The V gene lost 8 bases and the J gene lost 7 bases, with 17 bases spanning the gap. The CDR3 covers 14 residues.